A single TCR beta chain is shown here with its context. Clones were read by immunoSEQ multiplex PCR, and TCRdb kept only the in-frame ones, dropping some. The data show 1.5 million to 1.9 million clones, with 95% to 99% seen just once and about 0.4% held by the top ten. The sample is drawn from a study of shared clonotypes between healthy human individuals. Germline CDR1 SNHLY, CDR2 FYNNEI. The CDR3 length is 12 residues. Between the trimmed V and J ends, which lost 4 bases and 6 bases, there was a span of 10 bases. The sample was naive CD4+ T cells sorted from blood. Specified subset: CD45RA+ positively selected. The clonotype comes from a young man in good health. The chain couples TRBV2 to TRBJ2-7; no firm D call. CDR3 residues: CASSGTSGEQYF. The CDR3 DNA sequence: TGTGCCAGCAGTGGGACCTCGGGCGAGCAGTACTTC.